This TCR beta chain was sequenced in a study of cytomegalovirus exposure and HLA in healthy donors. Study summary: Earlier findings included 100 million to 130 million unique TCR beta sequences obtained from some 180 million T cells. Study conclusions and caveats: V- and J-gene trimming of TCR beta was linked (in a later analysis) to a missense DCLRE1C variant. CMV serostatus alone was available as immune exposure information.

The V gene's germline CDR1 is SGHAT and CDR2 FQNNGV. Between the trimmed V and J ends, which lost 1 base and 4 bases, there was a span of 11 bases. The CDR3 sequence is 15 residues long. Turning to this clone: Antigen: not known.

Amplification used 60 Vbeta primers and 13 Jbeta primers. The data were produced by immunoSEQ multiplex PCR, yet TCRdb's version contains in-frame clones alone and is incomplete. Seen here are 100,000 or so clones, around three quarters observed once, and the top ten hold less than 3%. The sequenced material came from PBMCs. The chain employs TRBV11-2 and TRBJ1-5; D is possibly TRBD1 (6 bases). The TCR sequence derives from a female donor in good health and CMV-seronegative. In DNA, the CDR3 is TGTGCCAGCAGCTTAGTGTCAGGGGTTAATCAGCCCCAGCATTTT. It translates to CASSLVSGVNQPQHF.